This T cell receptor (beta chain) was sequenced for a study of T-cell memory formation after mild COVID-19. Looking at the study overall: Across donors, TCR clusters were largely donor specific. Whole-study results and caveats: Certain responding clones were present in pre-infection memory, suggesting participation of cross-reactive memory. Confirmation of SARS-CoV-2 specificity was lacking for second-wave clones peaking day 37.

This clonotype was found a few times. The antigen is undetermined. Constant-segment primers were used for 5'RACE, and the resulting TCR alpha and TCR beta cDNA libraries carried sample barcodes and UMIs. TCRdb reprocessed the 5' RACE reads via MiXCR and lists one record per CDR3 protein. The data show some 310,000 distinct CDR3 sequences, with 20% to 25% seen just once and about 21% held by the top ten. The source of this sequence is a man aged 18 to 35 who had mild COVID-19 (a few samples of this study predate the infection). Cell type and time point are not known. The source material was PBMCs or a T cell subset sorted from them (not recorded which).

CDR3 nucleotides: TGTGCCAGTACCCTAGGGGCAGGGGGGGTTAGCAATCAGCCCCAGCATTTT. Its translation is CASTLGAGGVSNQPQHF. The chain uses TRBV19 and TRBJ1-5, with 7 bases fitting TRBD1. CDR1 and CDR2 (germline): LNHDA, SQIVND (reference sequence). The CDR3 sequence is 17 residues long. With V trimmed by 7 bases and J by 0 bases, 12 bases remained unmatched.